This T cell receptor beta chain came from a study of Ad26.COV2.S vaccination and SARS-CoV-2 variants. Method: immunoSEQ multiplex PCR; TCRdb's copy keeps in-frame clones and lacks some. Altogether about 350,000 clones are present, just over 90% being singletons, with the ten largest covering around 4.2%. The V end lost 3 bases, the J end lost 1 base, and 18 bases lay between the germline ends. Germline CDR1 is MNHEY and CDR2 is SMNVEV (reference sequence). The CDR3 covers 17 residues. V gene TRBV27 combines with J gene TRBJ1-1; D might be TRBD1 (6 bases). The origin of this receptor is a human donor who had recovered from COVID-19. Material: peripheral blood, obtained after recovery from COVID-19. CDR3 nucleotide sequence: TGTGCCAGCAGTTTCCAGGATCAGGGAGGGGGGAACACTGAAGCTTTCTTT. Translation: CASSFQDQGGGNTEAFF.